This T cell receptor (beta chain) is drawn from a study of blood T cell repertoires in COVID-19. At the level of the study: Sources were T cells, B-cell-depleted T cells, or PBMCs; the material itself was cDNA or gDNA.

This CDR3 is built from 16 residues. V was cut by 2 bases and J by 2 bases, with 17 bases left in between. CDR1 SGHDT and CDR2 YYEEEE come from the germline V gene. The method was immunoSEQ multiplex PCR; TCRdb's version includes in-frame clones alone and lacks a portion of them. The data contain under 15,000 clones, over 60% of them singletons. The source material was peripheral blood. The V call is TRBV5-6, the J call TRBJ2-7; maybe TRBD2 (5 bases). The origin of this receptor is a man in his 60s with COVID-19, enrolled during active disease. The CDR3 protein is CASSFGLARVAYEQYF. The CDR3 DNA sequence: TGTGCCAGCAGCTTTGGCTTAGCGCGGGTCGCCTACGAGCAGTACTTC.